These 30 T cell receptor beta chains were all obtained from the same sample, sequenced in a study of graft-versus-host responses after intestinal transplantation. Sequencing used immunoSEQ multiplex PCR; TCRdb keeps in-frame clones, though not all of them. The sample has almost 4,500 clones; approximately 79% are singletons. Graft samples were processed, releasing intraepithelial and lamina propria lymphocytes. Sequences were derived from ileum tissue, sampled 17 days after transplant. The receptors here all came from a human patient who received an intestinal transplant, so some T cells may come from the graft donor.

J is TRBJ1-6 and V is TRBV28; D not resolved. V was cut by 0 bases and J by 1 base, with 13 bases left in between. Germline CDR1 and CDR2: MDHEN and SYDVKM. The CDR3 contains 18 residues. CDR3 protein: CASSLCPNRRSYNSPLHF. Here the CDR3 DNA reads TGTGCCAGCAGTTTATGCCCGAATAGGAGATCCTATAATTCACCCCTCCACTTT.

The rearrangement joins TRBV5-1 to TRBJ1-2; TRBD1 matches at 8 bases. The CDR3 runs 12 residues. Germline-derived CDR1 and CDR2 are SGHRS and YFSETQ. Trimming removed 3 bases from V and 6 bases from J; junction bases left unmatched: 1. The CDR3 DNA reads TGCGCCAGCAGCTGGGGACAGGATGGCTACACCTTC. Its protein is CASSWGQDGYTF.

J is TRBJ2-3 and V is TRBV28, with TRBD1 matching 10 bases. J was trimmed by 5 bases and V by 6 bases; bases with no gene match: 5. The CDR3 loop spans 14 amino acids. Germline V lookup: CDR1 MDHEN, CDR2 SYDVKM. Written as DNA, the CDR3 is TGTGCCAGCAGCCGGGACAGGGGTAAAGATACGCAGTATTTT. Its translation: CASSRDRGKDTQYF.

The chain uses TRBV19 and TRBJ1-4, with 9 bases fitting TRBD1. Germline V lookup: CDR1 LNHDA, CDR2 SQIVND (reference sequence). This CDR3 comprises 14 residues. The V segment lost 6 bases and the J segment 7 bases; nucleotides outside the gene matches: 6. This CDR3 reads CASRVLDRGEKLFF. In DNA, the CDR3 is TGTGCCAGTAGAGTGTTGGACAGGGGTGAAAAACTGTTTTTT. Filled out from reference TRBV19 and TRBJ1-4, the complete variable domain reads DGGITQSPKYLFRKEGQNVTLSCEQNLNHDAMYWYRQDPGQGLRLIYYSQIVNDFQKGDIAEGYSVSREKKESFPLTVTSAQKNPTAFYLCASRVLDRGEKLFFGSGTQLSVL.

This chain uses TRBV7-8 with TRBJ1-2; D is unresolved. The CDR3 totals 12 residues. Between the trimmed V and J ends, which lost 2 bases and 8 bases, there was a span of 9 bases. Germline V gives CDR1 SGHVS, CDR2 FQNEAQ. CDR3 nucleotides: TGTGCCAGCAGCTTACAAGCGGGGGGCTACACCTTC. It specifies CASSLQAGGYTF.

The chain recombines TRBV7-9 with TRBJ1-6; a possible D gene is TRBD1 (6 bases). Trimming cost V 5 bases and J 7 bases, with 12 bases left between them. This CDR3 region has 14 residues. Germline values: CDR1 SEHNR, CDR2 FQNEAQ (reference sequence). The CDR3 is CASSPGGGNSPLHF. CDR3 bases: TGTGCCAGCAGCCCGGGGGGGGGCAATTCACCCCTCCACTTT.

V and J are TRBV6-5 and TRBJ2-2; 10 nucleotides line up with TRBD2. The CDR3 sequence is 15 residues long. J lost 4 bases, V lost 7 bases, and 6 bases had no gene match. From germline, CDR1 is MNHEY and CDR2 SVGAGI. CDR3 in DNA: TGTGCCAGCATTAATAGCGGGGGGCTCACCGGGGAGCTGTTTTTT. This codes for CASINSGGLTGELFF.

The genes are TRBV7-2 and TRBJ1-2; no definite D call. Germline assignment: CDR1 SGHTA and CDR2 FQGNSA. The ends were cut back, 1 base at V and 3 bases at J, with 6 bases in the middle. The CDR3 extends over 13 amino acids. As DNA, the CDR3 is TGTGCCAGCAGCTTAGGAACACACTATGGCTACACCTTC. This gives the protein CASSLGTHYGYTF. Full variable domain (missing parts from reference TRBV7-2 and TRBJ1-2): GAGVSQSPSNKVTEKGKDVELRCDPISGHTALYWYRQSLGQGLEFLIYFQGNSAPDKSGLPSDRFSAERTGGSVSTLTIQRTQQEDSAVYLCASSLGTHYGYTFGSGTRLTVV.

V usage is TRBV6-1 and J usage is TRBJ1-5, with 11 nucleotides matching TRBD1. The germline V gene encodes CDR1 MNHNS and CDR2 SASEGT. There are 14 residues in the CDR3. Trimming took 6 bases from V and 3 from J; bases not matched to a gene: 1. The CDR3 loop is CASSGQGANQPQHF. Written as DNA, the CDR3 is TGTGCCAGCAGCGGACAGGGGGCCAATCAGCCCCAGCATTTT.

This chain uses TRBV7-2 with TRBJ2-3; no reliable D call. The V gene's germline CDR1 is SGHTA and CDR2 FQGNSA. V lost 5 bases, J lost 6 bases, and 12 bases lay in between. The CDR3 covers 13 residues. CDR3 DNA sequence: TGTGCCAGCAGCCCCCCGGTTGCGGATACGCAGTATTTT. It specifies CASSPPVADTQYF.

V and J are TRBV5-1 and TRBJ2-7; TRBD2 might be the D (5 bases). The V end was cut by 1 base, the J end by 7 bases, with 9 bases between. This CDR3 comprises 12 residues. Per the germline V gene, CDR1 is SGHRS and CDR2 is YFSETQ. CDR3 sequence reads: CASSLNSGEQYV. The CDR3 DNA reads as TGCGCCAGCAGCTTGAATTCGGGGGAGCAGTACGTC.

This clone was counted a single time. The chain has TRBV7-6 and TRBJ2-3; TRBD1 matches 8 bases. The CDR3 extends over 16 amino acids. Trimming cost V 1 base and J 0 bases; bases outside gene matches: 3. The germline V gene encodes CDR1 SGHVS and CDR2 FNYEAQ. This chain's CDR3 is CASSLGTGRSTDTQYF. For the CDR3, the DNA is TGTGCCAGCAGCTTAGGGACAGGGCGAAGCACAGATACGCAGTATTTT.

The genes are TRBV28 and TRBJ2-1, with TRBD2 identical over 10 bases. Germline assignment: CDR1 MDHEN and CDR2 SYDVKM. The junction had 8 bases not matched to a gene; V was cut back by 5 bases and J by 7 bases. This CDR3 comprises 15 residues. The CDR3 reads CASSPSGGLSNEQFF. DNA of the CDR3: TGTGCCAGCAGTCCTAGCGGGGGCCTCTCTAATGAGCAGTTCTTC.

The V call is TRBV28, the J call TRBJ2-3, with TRBD2 matching 7 bases. Germline-derived CDR1 and CDR2 are MDHEN and SYDVKM. CDR3 length equals 18 residues. V shed 5 bases and J 2 bases; nucleotides not matched to a gene: 16. The CDR3 loop reads CASSTHPGGIGPTDTQYF. Written as DNA, the CDR3 is TGTGCCAGCAGTACCCACCCGGGGGGTATTGGTCCCACAGATACGCAGTATTTT.

This clone was recorded a few times. The genes are TRBV4-2 and TRBJ1-1, with TRBD1 matching over 8 bases. The ends lost 0 bases at V and 1 base at J; junction bases unmatched: 7. Germline V gene sequence: CDR1 LGHNA, CDR2 YNFKEQ. The length of the CDR3 is 17 residues. CDR3 DNA: TGTGCCAGCAGCCAAGATACCCCAGGGACAGGGAACACTGAAGCTTTCTTT. Amino acid sequence: CASSQDTPGTGNTEAFF.

The V and J genes are TRBV6-1 and TRBJ2-7; no firm D call. Germline values: CDR1 MNHNS, CDR2 SASEGT. The CDR3 runs 12 residues. V lost 6 bases and J 11 bases, leaving 17 bases between the germline ends. The chain's CDR3 is CASSYLDLFKYV. CDR3 nucleotides: TGTGCCAGCAGCTACCTTGACTTATTTAAGTACGTC.

This sequence joins TRBV27 and TRBJ1-1; the match to TRBD1 covers 9 bases. CDR3 length equals 13 residues. CDR1 and CDR2 from the germline V gene are MNHEY and SMNVEV (reference sequence). With V trimmed by 4 bases and J by 5 bases, 2 bases remained unmatched. In nucleotides, the CDR3 is TGTGCCAGCAGTTACAGGGGGCAAACTGAAGCTTTCTTT. Translating gives CASSYRGQTEAFF.

The gene calls are TRBV6-6 and TRBJ2-1; TRBD2 agrees at 12 bases. This CDR3 contains 14 residues. From germline, CDR1 is MNHNY and CDR2 SVGAGI (reference sequence). V was clipped by 5 bases and J by 8 bases; unmatched bases: 4. The CDR3 sequence: CASSRLAGDHEQFF. CDR3 coding DNA: TGTGCCAGCAGTCGACTAGCGGGGGACCATGAGCAGTTCTTC.

Of note for this clone: Other DNA sequences of this sample code for an identical CDR3. The CDR3 DNA reads TGTGCCAGCAGTGTCCCGGGAGGCAATCAGCCCCAGCATTTT. Protein: CASSVPGGNQPQHF. The chain joins TRBV6-5 to TRBJ1-5; D gene uncertain. This CDR3 contains 14 residues. Trimming took off 5 bases at V and 2 bases at J, with 10 bases between the two ends. Germline V gene data show CDR1 as MNHEY and CDR2 as SVGAGI.

The gene calls are TRBV27 and TRBJ2-2, with TRBD2 identical over 9 bases. The CDR3 has 18 amino acids. Germline V lookup: CDR1 MNHEY, CDR2 SMNVEV (reference sequence). V lost 8 bases and J lost 3; bases outside the gene matches: 16. CDR3: CASALGLLVAGDTGELFF. For the CDR3, the DNA is TGTGCCAGCGCCTTGGGGCTCCTAGTAGCGGGAGACACCGGGGAGCTGTTTTTT.

V and J are TRBV28 and TRBJ2-2; 10 positions match TRBD1. This CDR3 is built from 17 residues. The V and J ends lost 5 bases and 3 bases, in that order; junction bases with no gene match: 9. From germline, CDR1 is MDHEN and CDR2 SYDVKM. The CDR3 nucleotides are TGTGCCAGCAGTAACCCTCGACAGGGGGCATACACCGGGGAGCTGTTTTTT. Translating it yields CASSNPRQGAYTGELFF.

The V and J genes are TRBV19 and TRBJ2-2; 14 bases agree with TRBD2. The CDR3 totals 16 residues. Per the germline V gene, CDR1 is LNHDA and CDR2 is SQIVND (reference sequence). Germline trimming cut 5 bases from V and 5 bases from J; bases unmatched to any gene: 4. Here the CDR3 reads CASSVWTSGGTGELFF. Written as DNA, the CDR3 is TGTGCCAGTAGTGTCTGGACTAGCGGGGGGACCGGGGAGCTGTTTTTT.

The gene calls are TRBV4-2 and TRBJ2-7; D is possibly TRBD2 (5 bases). The V gene lost 0 bases and the J gene lost 0 bases, with 9 bases spanning the gap. Germline CDR1 is LGHNA and CDR2 is YNFKEQ. The CDR3 runs to 15 residues. The CDR3 spells CASSQDLGLSYEQYV. DNA for the CDR3: TGTGCCAGCAGCCAAGATCTCGGACTCTCCTACGAGCAGTACGTC.

The gene calls are TRBV2 and TRBJ2-1; D possibly corresponds to TRBD2 (5 bases). The CDR3 totals 18 residues. V lost 6 bases, J lost 0 bases, and 21 bases lay in between. Per germline, CDR1 SNHLY and CDR2 FYNNEI. CDR3 coding DNA: TGTGCCAGCAGCCAAAAGCGGCAGGCCATGAGCTCCTACAATGAGCAGTTCTTC. It is translated as CASSQKRQAMSSYNEQFF.

The chain combines TRBV6-1 with TRBJ1-4; D is perhaps TRBD1 (6 bases). Trimming took off 7 bases at V and 8 bases at J, with 17 bases between the two ends. Germline V gene lookup returns CDR1 MNHNS and CDR2 SASEGT. The CDR3 covers 14 residues. The DNA of the CDR3 is TGTGCCAGCACCTTCGCCAGGGGACGGGAAAAACTGTTTTTT. Residues: CASTFARGREKLFF.

The chain carries TRBV2 and TRBJ2-2, with 10 positions matching TRBD1. This CDR3 is 15 amino acids long. Germline CDR1 reads SNHLY; CDR2 reads FYNNEI. The V segment lost 3 bases and the J segment 5 bases; nucleotides outside the gene matches: 3. CDR3 DNA sequence: TGTGCCAGCAGTGAGGACAGGGGGGGAACCGGGGAGCTGTTTTTT. It yields the protein CASSEDRGGTGELFF.

Here the CDR3 DNA reads TGTGCCAGCAGTGGACAGAATAATGAAAAACTGTTTTTT. Its translation: CASSGQNNEKLFF. The rearrangement uses TRBV27 and TRBJ1-4; D is possibly TRBD1 (6 bases). Germline CDR1 and CDR2: MNHEY and SMNVEV (reference sequence). The CDR3 spans 13 residues. Trimming cost V 5 bases and J 4 bases, with 8 bases left between them.

This clone came up once. This chain joins TRBV4-3 and TRBJ2-5, with D perhaps matching TRBD1 (5 bases). Germline loops: CDR1 LGHNA, CDR2 YSLEER. This CDR3 region has 15 residues. V lost 0 bases and J 0 bases, leaving 8 bases between the germline ends. The CDR3 sequence: CASSQDGHNQETQYF. In DNA form, the CDR3 reads TGCGCCAGCAGCCAAGACGGACACAACCAAGAGACCCAGTACTTC.

V is TRBV28 and J is TRBJ2-3; 7 bases map to TRBD2. Germline assignment: CDR1 MDHEN and CDR2 SYDVKM. The CDR3 totals 16 residues. V lost 1 base to trimming and J lost 1 base; unmatched junction nucleotides: 5. DNA of the CDR3: TGTGCCAGCAGTTTATTGGGCAGCGGGGGCACAGATACGCAGTATTTT. It specifies CASSLLGSGGTDTQYF. The full variable domain, in which reference TRBV28 and TRBJ2-3 provide the parts outside the CDR3, is DVKVTQSSRYLVKRTGEKVFLECVQDMDHENMFWYRQDPGLGLRLIYFSYDVKMKEKGDIPEGYSVSREKKERFSLILESASTNQTSMYLCASSLLGSGGTDTQYFGPGTRLTVL.

This clone appeared a single time. The chain recombines TRBV10-3 with TRBJ2-1; 8 nucleotides line up with TRBD1. The CDR3 is 16 amino acids. Germline lookup yields CDR1 ENHRY and CDR2 SYGVKD. V gave up 3 bases and J gave up 1 base; unmatched junction bases: 5. The chain's CDR3 is CAISDKRQGSYNEQFF. The CDR3, as DNA: TGTGCCATCAGTGACAAGAGACAGGGGTCCTACAATGAGCAGTTCTTC.